This T cell receptor (beta chain) was recovered during a study of cytomegalovirus exposure and HLA in healthy donors. Note on this clone: Its antigen remains unknown.

13 Jbeta primers and 60 Vbeta primers were used for the PCR. This table comes from immunoSEQ multiplex PCR, and its TCRdb copy is limited to in-frame clones, with some not included. This table holds about 220,000 clones, more than 75% found once. The study, taken as a whole, reports: Reportedly, fewer N-insertions than the 666-donor mean appeared in an Asian-associated ancestry cluster in a later analysis.

The V segment lost 5 bases and the J segment 1 base; nucleotides outside the gene matches: 6. CDR1 is SEHNR and CDR2 is FQNEAQ in the germline V gene (reference sequence). The CDR3 sequence is 16 residues long. Sequencing used PBMCs. This clonotype was obtained from a middle-aged man in good health and CMV-seropositive. The rearrangement joins TRBV7-9 to TRBJ2-5; 11 bases are a match to TRBD2. The CDR3 sequence is CASSPGTSGIQETQYF. In DNA form, the CDR3 reads TGTGCCAGCAGCCCAGGGACTAGCGGAATCCAAGAGACCCAGTACTTC.